The 19 T cell receptor beta chains below come from one sample, sequenced in a study of graft-versus-host responses after intestinal transplantation. These receptors' antigens are unknown. Clones were read by immunoSEQ multiplex PCR, and TCRdb kept only the in-frame ones, dropping some. Of approximately 78,000 clones in the sample, roughly 87% were seen once. The sample in question was unstimulated CD8+ T cells sorted from spleen or lymph node cells, obtained before transplant. The receptors were sampled from a human donor who was the organ donor for an intestinal transplant.

The chain links TRBV18 to TRBJ1-5, with 9 bases lining up with TRBD1. Trimming cost V 6 bases and J 7 bases; bases outside gene matches: 10. Germline V gene sequence: CDR1 KGHSH, CDR2 LQKENI. This CDR3 is 15 amino acids long. The CDR3 spells CASSGGQGVEQPQHF. For the CDR3, the DNA is TGTGCCAGCTCGGGGGGACAGGGCGTAGAGCAGCCCCAGCATTTT.

The V gene is TRBV4-1, the J gene TRBJ2-3; D unresolved. Deletions cut 0 bases from V and 1 base from J, with 8 bases between. This CDR3 region has 15 residues. CDR1 is MGHRA, CDR2 YSYEKL, per germline. CDR3 sequence: CASSQETVGTDTQYF. CDR3 sequence (DNA): TGCGCCAGCAGCCAAGAAACCGTGGGCACAGATACGCAGTATTTT.

The chain recombines TRBV6-4 with TRBJ2-2, with TRBD1 as a possible D gene (8 bases). CDR1 is MRHNA and CDR2 is SNTAGT in the germline V gene. The CDR3 totals 15 residues. V was pared by 6 bases and J by 4 bases, with 15 bases between. CDR3 amino acids: CASSQDREGTGELFF. CDR3 DNA sequence: TGTGCCAGCAGCCAGGACAGGGAGGGCACCGGGGAGCTGTTTTTT.

The chain recombines TRBV28 with TRBJ2-7; 8 bases fit TRBD1. Unmatched junction bases numbered 3, after V lost 2 bases and J lost 3 bases. Germline CDR1 is MDHEN and CDR2 is SYDVKM. The CDR3 runs to 14 residues. CDR3 DNA: TGTGCCAGCAGTTTAACAGGGGGATACTACGAGCAGTACTTC. The encoded protein is CASSLTGGYYEQYF. Complete variable domain (other parts from reference TRBV28 and TRBJ2-7): DVKVTQSSRYLVKRTGEKVFLECVQDMDHENMFWYRQDPGLGLRLIYFSYDVKMKEKGDIPEGYSVSREKKERFSLILESASTNQTSMYLCASSLTGGYYEQYFGPGTRLTVT.

V gene TRBV7-2 combines with J gene TRBJ2-1; D perhaps matches TRBD2 (7 bases). From germline, CDR1 is SGHTA and CDR2 FQGNSA. V was trimmed by 6 bases and J by 0 bases, leaving 18 bases between them. This CDR3 region has 17 residues. The CDR3 sequence: CASSNNREGFSYNEQFF. The CDR3 coding sequence is TGTGCCAGCAGTAATAACAGGGAGGGGTTCTCCTACAATGAGCAGTTCTTC.

The chain employs TRBV27 and TRBJ2-1, with 9 bases identical to TRBD2. This CDR3 region has 16 residues. V dropped 1 base and J dropped 9; count of bases not matched to a gene: 10. The V gene's germline CDR1 is MNHEY and CDR2 SMNVEV (reference sequence). CDR3 sequence reads: CASSLWRGGLGVEQFF. CDR3 DNA: TGTGCCAGCAGTTTATGGCGGGGGGGCTTGGGTGTTGAGCAGTTCTTC.

The V and J genes are TRBV9 and TRBJ1-2; 9 nucleotides align to TRBD1. V lost 4 bases to trimming and J lost 0 bases; unmatched junction nucleotides: 4. CDR3 length: 15 residues. CDR1 and CDR2 from the germline V gene are SGDLS and YYNGEE. The DNA of the CDR3 is TGTGCCAGCAGCTCCCGGACAGGGGCTAACTATGGCTACACCTTC. It translates to CASSSRTGANYGYTF.

The chain is built from TRBV2 and TRBJ1-5, with D maybe TRBD1 (5 bases). Germline CDR1 and CDR2: SNHLY and FYNNEI. The CDR3 spans 19 residues. V was clipped by 6 bases and J by 0 bases, with 24 bases between them. The CDR3 here is CASSDGRDALTYSNQPQHF. As DNA, the CDR3 is TGTGCCAGCAGCGACGGGCGGGACGCCTTAACCTATAGCAATCAGCCCCAGCATTTT.

V is TRBV7-9 and J is TRBJ1-1, with no clear D. The CDR3 consists of 13 residues. Germline V gene sequence: CDR1 SEHNR, CDR2 FQNEAQ (reference sequence). Trimming pared 5 bases from V and 1 base from J, leaving 8 bases between. CDR3 nucleotide sequence: TGTGCCAGCAGCCGCCTTCCGAACACTGAAGCTTTCTTT. Amino acids: CASSRLPNTEAFF.

In this sample, this clone turned up a few times. V and J are TRBV4-1 and TRBJ2-7, with D uncertain. The CDR3 has 16 residues. V shed 3 bases and J shed 0 bases, with 15 bases lying between them. Germline CDR1 MGHRA, CDR2 YSYEKL. The CDR3 coding sequence is TGCGCCAGCAGCCACCAAAATGAGGTTTCCTCCTACGAGCAGTACTTC. It is translated as CASSHQNEVSSYEQYF.

This sequence joins TRBV25-1 and TRBJ1-2, with D perhaps matching TRBD1 (5 bases). From germline, CDR1 is MGHDK and CDR2 SYGVNS. V lost 1 base to trimming and J lost 3 bases, with 15 bases between them. CDR3 size: 16 residues. For the CDR3, the DNA is TGTGCCAGCAGTGAATGGGGGGGTGGTGTTGACTATGGCTACACCTTC. This gives the protein CASSEWGGGVDYGYTF.

The chain links TRBV4-2 to TRBJ2-5; the match to TRBD2 covers 11 bases. Germline CDR1 is LGHNA and CDR2 is YNFKEQ. Trimming at V came to 2 bases and at J to 4 bases, leaving 6 bases not matched to a gene. The CDR3 extends over 16 amino acids. The CDR3 DNA follows: TGTGCCAGCAGCCAAAGACTAGCGGGGCAGGCAGAGACCCAGTACTTC. Its translation: CASSQRLAGQAETQYF.

The V call is TRBV5-1, the J call TRBJ1-2, with 9 positions matching TRBD1. J lost 5 bases, V lost 3 bases, and 5 bases had no gene match. The CDR3 is 14 residues long. Per germline, CDR1 SGHRS and CDR2 YFSETQ. The CDR3 region has the DNA TGCGCCAGCAGCTGGACCGGGACAGGGTATGGCTACACCTTC. Translated: CASSWTGTGYGYTF. Based on the CDR3 plus reference TRBV5-1 and TRBJ1-2, the full variable domain is KAGVTQTPRYLIKTRGQQVTLSCSPISGHRSVSWYQQTPGQGLQFLFEYFSETQRNKGNFPGRFSGRQFSNSRSEMNVSTLELGDSALYLCASSWTGTGYGYTFGSGTRLTVV.

The chain uses TRBV6-5 and TRBJ2-1; D unclear. The V end was cut by 2 bases, the J end by 5 bases, with 10 bases between. This CDR3 is 14 amino acids long. Per the germline V gene, CDR1 is MNHEY and CDR2 is SVGAGI. CDR3 nucleotide sequence: TGTGCCAGCAGTTACCCGGGCAGTCACAATGAGCAGTTCTTC. Encoded protein: CASSYPGSHNEQFF.

V usage is TRBV10-1 and J usage is TRBJ1-1, with 9 bases that match TRBD1. Germline CDR1 reads WNHNN; CDR2 reads SYGVQD (reference sequence). Trimming took 9 bases from V and 1 from J; bases not matched to a gene: 6. This CDR3 has 14 amino acids. CDR3 sequence (DNA): TGCGCCAGTCATCCGGGACAGGGGAACACTGAAGCTTTCTTT. Amino acid sequence: CASHPGQGNTEAFF.

This clone was picked up a small number of times. CDR3 DNA: TGCGCCAGCAGCCTAATAGAGGGCACTGAAGCTTTCTTT. It codes for CASSLIEGTEAFF. The V call is TRBV5-1, the J call TRBJ1-1, with D uncertain. The germline CDR1 and CDR2 sequences are SGHRS and YFSETQ. The CDR3 runs 13 residues. Trimming cost V 4 bases and J 4 bases, with 11 bases left between them.

J is TRBJ1-2 and V is TRBV28; no firm D call. The germline V gene has CDR1 MDHEN and CDR2 SYDVKM. V was cut by 3 bases and J by 5 bases, with 7 bases left in between. The CDR3 covers 12 residues. CDR3 region: CASSFTRYGYTF. CDR3 sequence (DNA): TGTGCCAGCAGTTTTACGAGGTATGGCTACACCTTC.

Of note for this clone: At the DNA level, this CDR3 is encoded by other sequences in the same sample as well. The rearrangement links TRBV6-4 to TRBJ2-3; 13 positions agree with TRBD2. V lost 6 bases to trimming and J lost 4 bases; unmatched junction nucleotides: 4. Germline values: CDR1 MRHNA, CDR2 SNTAGT. The CDR3 totals 15 residues. The CDR3 sequence is CASSLTSGGADTQYF. CDR3 nucleotides: TGTGCCAGCAGCCTTACTAGCGGGGGGGCAGATACGCAGTATTTT.

For this clone: The sample holds other DNA sequences that translate to the same CDR3. This chain connects TRBV7-8 to TRBJ1-5; D might be TRBD1 (5 bases). V was cut by 1 base and J by 0 bases, with 7 bases left in between. This CDR3 region has 15 residues. Germline loops: CDR1 SGHVS, CDR2 FQNEAQ. CDR3 loop: CASSLEDSSNQPQHF. Written as DNA, the CDR3 is TGTGCCAGCAGCTTAGAAGACAGTAGCAATCAGCCCCAGCATTTT.